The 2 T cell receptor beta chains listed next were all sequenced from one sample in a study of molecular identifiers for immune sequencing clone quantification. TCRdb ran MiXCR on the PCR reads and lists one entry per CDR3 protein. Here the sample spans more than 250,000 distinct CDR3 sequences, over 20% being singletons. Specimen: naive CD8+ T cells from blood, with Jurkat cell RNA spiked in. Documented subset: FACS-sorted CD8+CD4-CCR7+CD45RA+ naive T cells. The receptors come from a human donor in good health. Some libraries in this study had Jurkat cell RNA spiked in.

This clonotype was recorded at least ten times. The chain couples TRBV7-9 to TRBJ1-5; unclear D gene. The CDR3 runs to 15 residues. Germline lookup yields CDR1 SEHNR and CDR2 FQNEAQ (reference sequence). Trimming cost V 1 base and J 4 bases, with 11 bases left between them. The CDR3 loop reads CASSLGGFGNQPQHF. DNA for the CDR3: TGTGCCAGCAGCTTAGGAGGGTTTGGAAATCAGCCCCAGCATTTT.

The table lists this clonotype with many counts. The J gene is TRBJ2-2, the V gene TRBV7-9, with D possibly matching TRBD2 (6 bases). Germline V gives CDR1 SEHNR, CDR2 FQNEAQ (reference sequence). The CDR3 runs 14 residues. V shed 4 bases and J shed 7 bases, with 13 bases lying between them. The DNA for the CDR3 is TGTGCCAGCAGCTGGACCGCGGAGGGCGGGGAGCTGTTTTTT. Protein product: CASSWTAEGGELFF. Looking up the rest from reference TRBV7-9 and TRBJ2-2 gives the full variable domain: DTGVSQNPRHKITKRGQNVTFRCDPISEHNRLYWYRQTLGQGPEFLTYFQNEAQLEKSRLLSDRFSAERPKGSFSTLEIQRTEQGDSAMYLCASSWTAEGGELFFGEGSRLTVL.